These 30 T cell receptor beta chains came from one sample sequenced in a study of spatial heterogeneity in lung cancer. Time point here: sample taken at primary tumor resection. TCRdb processed the 5' RACE reads anew with MiXCR; each CDR3 protein has one entry. The data show some 55,000 distinct CDR3 sequences, 6.3% seen once. The specimen comprised PBMCs, sampled at surgery. These receptors came from a female donor with early-stage non-small cell lung cancer.

At least ten counts were recorded for this clonotype. J is TRBJ2-7 and V is TRBV28; 11 bases align to TRBD2. The V gene end was trimmed by 7 bases and the J gene end by 3 bases; junction bases not matched to a gene: 17. Germline values: CDR1 MDHEN, CDR2 SYDVKM. The CDR3 sequence is 18 residues long. For the CDR3, the DNA is TGTGCCAGCACTTCCGCTTCGACTAGCGGGATCAGTCTCTACGAGCAGTACTTC. This codes for CASTSASTSGISLYEQYF.

This clonotype was detected many times. The genes are TRBV30 and TRBJ1-1; possible D gene TRBD1, 6 bases. This CDR3 comprises 14 residues. Deletions cut 3 bases from V and 4 bases from J, with 15 bases between. The V gene's germline CDR1 is GTSNPN and CDR2 SVGIG (reference sequence). CDR3 loop: CAWRTRQVSTEAFF. The DNA of the CDR3 is TGTGCCTGGAGGACCCGACAGGTCTCCACTGAAGCTTTCTTT.

This clonotype was seen at least ten times. The chain combines TRBV7-3 with TRBJ2-2; the D gene is possibly TRBD2 (6 bases). Per germline, CDR1 SGHTA and CDR2 FQGTGA. Trimming removed 4 bases at V and 5 bases at J, with 14 bases between. This CDR3 spans 15 amino acids. The CDR3 bases are TGTGCCAGCAGCTCCCCCAGGGCGGGAACCGGGGAGCTGTTTTTT. Protein: CASSSPRAGTGELFF.

The table lists this clonotype with a few counts. The rearrangement uses TRBV12-3 or TRBV12-4 and TRBJ2-5; 8 bases map to TRBD1. V was pared by 5 bases and J by 3 bases, with 5 bases of the junction left unmatched. CDR3 length equals 14 residues. The CDR3 nucleotides read TGTGCCAGCAGTGACAGGGGTACCGAAGAGACCCAGTACTTC. Translating it yields CASSDRGTEETQYF.

This clonotype was counted at least ten times. The chain carries TRBV9 and TRBJ2-3; 10 positions match TRBD2. This CDR3 is 16 amino acids long. Germline V gives CDR1 SGDLS, CDR2 YYNGEE. J was trimmed by 2 bases and V by 4 bases; bases with no gene match: 7. The CDR3 loop is CASSTRTSGNTDTQYF. The CDR3 DNA sequence: TGTGCCAGCAGCACGAGGACTAGCGGAAACACAGATACGCAGTATTTT.

This clonotype came up many times. CDR3 sequence reads: CSARDPRDTFYNEQFF. The CDR3 bases are TGCAGTGCTAGAGATCCCCGGGACACCTTCTACAATGAGCAGTTCTTC. The V gene is TRBV20-1, the J gene TRBJ2-1; D is perhaps TRBD1 (6 bases). Germline V gene sequence: CDR1 DFQATT, CDR2 SNEGSKA (reference sequence). Trimming left V 0 bases short and J 3 bases short, with 15 bases between. The CDR3 consists of 16 residues.

This clonotype was picked up many times. Written as DNA, the CDR3 is TGTGCCAGCAGTTTACCATCCGGGGAGCTGTTTTTT. Translating it yields CASSLPSGELFF. The chain has TRBV28 and TRBJ2-2; no reliable D call. Germline-derived CDR1 and CDR2 are MDHEN and SYDVKM. The V and J ends lost 2 bases and 6 bases respectively, with 4 bases between them. CDR3 length: 12 residues.

The V gene is TRBV6-5, the J gene TRBJ2-5; 7 bases are a match to TRBD2. V dropped 8 bases and J dropped 4; count of bases not matched to a gene: 4. Germline loops: CDR1 MNHEY, CDR2 SVGAGI. This CDR3 contains 12 residues. The DNA for the CDR3 is TGTGCCAGCCGGGGCGGGAGAGAGACCCAGTACTTC. This codes for CASRGGRETQYF.

This sequence joins TRBV6-1 and TRBJ2-7; 7 bases are a match to TRBD1. The CDR3 is 13 residues long. V gave up 6 bases and J gave up 1 base; unmatched junction bases: 3. Germline CDR1 MNHNS, CDR2 SASEGT. The CDR3 loop reads CASSNRGSYEQYV. CDR3 nucleotides: TGTGCCAGCAGCAACAGGGGTTCCTACGAGCAGTACGTC.

The CDR3 loop is CASNLNQETQYF. CDR3 DNA: TGTGCCAGCAATCTCAACCAAGAGACCCAGTACTTC. V usage is TRBV2 and J usage is TRBJ2-5; D ambiguous. V lost 7 bases, J lost 0 bases, and 6 bases lay in between. This CDR3 has 12 amino acids. Germline lookup yields CDR1 SNHLY and CDR2 FYNNEI.

This chain joins TRBV10-1 and TRBJ1-6; possibly TRBD1 for D (5 bases). The CDR3 is made up of 14 amino acids. Germline CDR1 WNHNN, CDR2 SYGVQD (reference sequence). Between the trimmed V and J ends, which lost 3 bases and 9 bases, there was a span of 12 bases. DNA of the CDR3: TGCGCCAGCAGTGATCACGGCGGGGCTTCACCCCTCCACTTT. Protein: CASSDHGGASPLHF.

Many counts were recorded for this clonotype. The J gene is TRBJ2-7, the V gene TRBV27, with TRBD1 matching over 9 bases. Germline CDR1 and CDR2: MNHEY and SMNVEV (reference sequence). Unmatched junction bases numbered 5, after V lost 2 bases and J lost 9 bases. The CDR3 is 13 amino acids. The CDR3 reads CASSLGQGPAQYF. The CDR3 nucleotides are TGTGCCAGCAGTTTAGGACAGGGGCCGGCGCAGTACTTC.

Concerning this clonotype itself: A read error is possible here, since a much larger clone lies one base away. V usage is TRBV7-6 and J usage is TRBJ1-1, with D tentatively TRBD1 (6 bases). Germline V gene sequence: CDR1 SGHVS, CDR2 FNYEAQ. V was clipped by 0 bases and J by 10 bases, with 24 bases between them. The CDR3 totals 17 residues. The CDR3 spells CASSLAGGGRGRLAAFF. The CDR3 region has the DNA TGTGCCAGCAGCTTAGCCGGGGGAGGCAGGGGAAGACTAGCAGCTTTCTTT.

Ten or more counts support this clonotype. The CDR3 region has the DNA TGTGCCTGGAGGTCCCCGGTGGAAAAACTGTTTTTT. Amino acids: CAWRSPVEKLFF. This chain connects TRBV30 to TRBJ1-4; no firm D call. CDR1 and CDR2 (germline): GTSNPN, SVGIG (reference sequence). The CDR3 contains 12 residues. The V gene lost 3 bases and the J gene lost 8 bases, with 10 bases spanning the gap. Drawing the rest from reference TRBV30 and TRBJ1-4, the complete variable domain is SQTIHQWPATLVQPVGSPLSLECTVEGTSNPNLYWYRQAAGRGLQLLFYSVGIGQISSEVPQNLSASRPQDRQFILSSKKLLLSDSGFYLCAWRSPVEKLFFGSGTQLSVL.

This clonotype was observed many times. This sequence joins TRBV7-3 and TRBJ2-2; a possible D gene is TRBD1 (6 bases). Germline CDR1 SGHTA, CDR2 FQGTGA. This CDR3 has 16 residues. The V end lost 2 bases, the J end lost 1 base, and 11 bases lay between the germline ends. The CDR3, as DNA: TGTGCCAGCAGCTTAGAACCGACAGGGAACACCGGGGAGCTGTTTTTT. It specifies CASSLEPTGNTGELFF.

The chain links TRBV27 to TRBJ2-2, with D possibly being TRBD2 (7 bases). With 4 bases removed from V and 6 bases from J, the gap between germline ends came to 15 bases. Germline CDR1 and CDR2: MNHEY and SMNVEV (reference sequence). The CDR3 totals 15 residues. As DNA, the CDR3 is TGTGCCAGCAGTTGGGGGACGGGGGGCGCCGGGGAGCTGTTTTTT. Encoded protein: CASSWGTGGAGELFF.

This sequence joins TRBV6-5 and TRBJ2-1; 11 bases are a match to TRBD2. The V gene's germline CDR1 is MNHEY and CDR2 SVGAGI. CDR3 length equals 17 residues. J was trimmed by 7 bases and V by 2 bases; bases with no gene match: 10. The DNA of the CDR3 is TGTGCCAGCAGTTACCCGGCAAAGACTAGCGGGGTAAATGAGCAGTTCTTC. It specifies CASSYPAKTSGVNEQFF.

Comments on this clonotype: A junction end diverges from the germline sequence, so it may reflect a read error. The chain combines TRBV7-7 with TRBJ2-2; 7 bases line up with TRBD2. CDR3 length equals 16 residues. Germline V gives CDR1 SSHAT, CDR2 FNYEAQ (reference sequence). The CDR3 spells CASSLSPSGRTGELFF. CDR3 in DNA: TGTGCTAGCAGCTTAAGCCCTAGCGGTAGAACCGGGGAGCTGTTTTTT.

The chain recombines TRBV5-1 with TRBJ2-5; 7 bases line up with TRBD1. This CDR3 spans 14 amino acids. CDR1 and CDR2 (germline): SGHRS, YFSETQ. J lost 1 base, V lost 4 bases, and 4 bases had no gene match. DNA for the CDR3: TGCGCCAGCAGCCGAGGGACAGCCCAAGAGACCCAGTACTTC. Amino acids: CASSRGTAQETQYF. The whole variable domain, filled in from reference TRBV5-1 and TRBJ2-5, reads KAGVTQTPRYLIKTRGQQVTLSCSPISGHRSVSWYQQTPGQGLQFLFEYFSETQRNKGNFPGRFSGRQFSNSRSEMNVSTLELGDSALYLCASSRGTAQETQYFGPGTRLLVL.

This clonotype was seen repeatedly, ten times or more. This rearrangement joins TRBV2 to TRBJ2-7, with D perhaps TRBD1 or TRBD2 (5 bases each). This CDR3 comprises 11 residues. V was trimmed by 6 bases and J by 7 bases, leaving 10 bases between them. Germline V gives CDR1 SNHLY, CDR2 FYNNEI. DNA of the CDR3: TGTGCCAGCAGCCCAGGGACGGAGCAGTACTTC. Translated, it gives CASSPGTEQYF.

This clonotype was seen at least ten times. The chain is built from TRBV11-2 and TRBJ2-1, with a possible D match to TRBD2 (5 bases). Germline V gives CDR1 SGHAT, CDR2 FQNNGV. The germline V and J ends were trimmed by 2 bases and 8 bases, with 7 bases remaining between them. The CDR3 runs to 12 residues. The CDR3 reads CASSLLGDEQFF. The CDR3 DNA reads as TGTGCCAGCAGCTTATTGGGAGATGAGCAGTTCTTC.

This clonotype was observed many times. This sequence joins TRBV7-2 and TRBJ1-6; D gene ambiguous. The length of the CDR3 is 15 residues. Germline V gene lookup returns CDR1 SGHTA and CDR2 FQGNSA. Trimming shortened V by 1 base and J by 6 bases, and 10 bases separated the two germline ends. The CDR3 is CASSLDVSPNSPLHF. In DNA form, the CDR3 reads TGTGCCAGCAGCTTAGACGTCAGCCCTAATTCACCCCTCCACTTT.

This clonotype has a count of ten or more. This chain joins TRBV7-2 and TRBJ2-3; 8 bases fit TRBD1. There are 15 residues in the CDR3. The V gene end was trimmed by 4 bases and the J gene end by 2 bases; junction bases not matched to a gene: 5. Germline V gene data show CDR1 as SGHTA and CDR2 as FQGNSA. This chain's CDR3 is CASSSTGENTDTQYF. For the CDR3, the DNA is TGTGCCAGCAGCTCGACAGGGGAGAACACAGATACGCAGTATTTT.

The chain combines TRBV5-8 with TRBJ1-4; TRBD1 might be the D (6 bases). Germline-derived CDR1 and CDR2 are SGHTS and YDEGEE. Trimming removed 5 bases at V and 4 bases at J, with 12 bases between. This CDR3 spans 14 amino acids. For the CDR3, the DNA is TGTGCCAGCAGTTTACGACAGGTTAATGAAAAACTGTTTTTT. Protein product: CASSLRQVNEKLFF.

This sequence joins TRBV7-6 and TRBJ1-2, with 10 bases identical to TRBD1. Germline CDR1 reads SGHVS; CDR2 reads FNYEAQ. The CDR3 has 14 amino acids. V lost 5 bases to trimming and J lost 4 bases; unmatched junction nucleotides: 4. Here the CDR3 DNA reads TGTGCCAGCAGCCCCGGACAGGGGGGCTATGGCTACACCTTC. This encodes CASSPGQGGYGYTF. The full variable domain, rest sourced from reference TRBV7-6 and TRBJ1-2, is GAGVSQSPRYKVTKRGQDVALRCDPISGHVSLYWYRQALGQGPEFLTYFNYEAQQDKSGLPNDRFSAERPEGSISTLTIQRTEQRDSAMYRCASSPGQGGYGYTFGSGTRLTVV.

This clonotype was recorded many times. The chain has TRBV20-1 and TRBJ2-1; 12 nucleotides match TRBD2. Germline lookup yields CDR1 DFQATT and CDR2 SNEGSKA (reference sequence). There are 16 residues in the CDR3. V lost 0 bases and J lost 7; bases outside the gene matches: 7. The CDR3 protein is CSARDLRLAGVNEQFF. CDR3 nucleotides: TGCAGTGCTAGAGATTTGAGACTAGCGGGAGTAAATGAGCAGTTCTTC.

This clonotype was recorded at least ten times. The V gene is TRBV3-1, the J gene TRBJ1-6; 9 nucleotides match TRBD1. The ends lost 7 bases at V and 6 bases at J; junction bases unmatched: 13. This CDR3 has 17 residues. Per germline, CDR1 LGHDT and CDR2 YNNKEL (reference sequence). CDR3 region: CASTKGFSGQGNSPLHF. In DNA, the CDR3 is TGTGCCAGCACTAAAGGGTTCTCGGGACAGGGTAATTCACCCCTCCACTTT.

This sequence joins TRBV12-3 or TRBV12-4 and TRBJ2-5; maybe TRBD2 (6 bases). With 7 bases removed from V and 1 base from J, the gap between germline ends came to 13 bases. The CDR3 contains 14 residues. As DNA, the CDR3 is TGTGCCAGCACCACGGGACTGATCCAAGAGACCCAGTACTTC. Translating gives CASTTGLIQETQYF.

This clonotype appeared a few times. The J gene is TRBJ1-2, the V gene TRBV4-1, with D uncertain. Trimming pared 0 bases from V and 2 bases from J, leaving 4 bases between. Germline V gene data show CDR1 as MGHRA and CDR2 as YSYEKL. This CDR3 has 13 residues. CDR3 in DNA: TGCGCCAGCAGCCAAGAGCTAAACTATGGCTACACCTTC. It yields the protein CASSQELNYGYTF.

There are many counts of this clonotype. The genes are TRBV24-1 and TRBJ2-4; D not certain. Looked up from germline, CDR1 is KGHDR and CDR2 is SFDVKD. Trimming took off 0 bases at V and 3 bases at J, with 8 bases between the two ends. This CDR3 has 15 residues. Written as DNA, the CDR3 is TGTGCCACCAGTGATTTGAAAGAGAACAAAAACATTCAGTACTTC. The encoded protein is CATSDLKENKNIQYF.